A single T cell receptor beta chain is shown here with its context. The antigen this receptor binds is unknown. Qualities for individual bases were not recorded, and no much larger clone is one base off. V is pared back by 2 bases and J by 0 bases, with 11 bases lying between the germline termini. From the germline V gene (reference sequence), CDR1 is WNHNN and CDR2 is SYGVQD. The CDR3 starts with the cysteine, ends with the phenylalanine, and has 16 residues. The DNA shown is the 48-base CDR3, in frame from base 1. The trial excluded patients who had a history of autoimmune disease or were on systemic immunosuppression. Peripheral blood for TCR sequencing was drawn from every dose cohort at baseline, at cycle 4 day 1 and at cycle 7 day 1. The samples were taken from a phase I, first-in-human, multicenter, open-label dose-escalation trial of ivuxolimab. Adults with locally advanced or metastatic head and neck squamous cell, hepatocellular, melanoma or renal cell carcinoma were enrolled in the trial. Before TCR sequencing, CD4+ T cells and CD8+ T cells were sorted from peripheral blood as separate populations.

This entry is derived from a study of OX40 agonist ivuxolimab in advanced cancers. With regard to the full study: Ivuxolimab, which targeted the costimulatory receptor OX40 (CD134), was an agonistic, fully human IgG2 monoclonal antibody. Intravenous ivuxolimab was administered to patients every 2 weeks at six dose levels: 0.01, 0.1, 0.3, 1.5, 3 and 10 mg/kg. Of the approximately 54 dose-escalation patients, hepatocellular carcinoma was present in around 19, melanoma in some 15, renal cell carcinoma in 9 and head and neck cancer in 9. A male proportion of roughly 80% and a mean age of roughly 55 years, ranging from roughly 23 to 90, were recorded for the dose-escalation cohort. Prior anti-PD-1, anti-PD-L1 or anti-CTLA-4 therapy was permitted, and checkpoint inhibitors had been received by approximately 39% of dose-escalation patients. Partial responses occurred in three dose-escalation patients: two with cutaneous melanoma and one with hepatocellular carcinoma. The purpose of peripheral TCRbeta sequencing was to test whether ivuxolimab changed TCR sequence diversity and led to clonal T-cell expansion. The monotherapy dose-escalation portion (N ≈ 50 patients) of the phase I ivuxolimab trial is reported in the paper.

To sequence the TCRbeta CDR3 region, genomic DNA was isolated from the sorted cells. TCRbeta CDR3 regions were sequenced using the immunoSEQ Assay. TCRdb's version of the immuneACCESS table is confined to in-frame rearrangements and falls short of the full clone set. An unresolved V gene accounts for under half of the shortfall where checked; the remainder is of unknown origin. Within this sample are some 75,000 clones, with around nine tenths of them counted one time only. The ten most abundant clones make up 0.65% to 0.9% of the sample. The full study reports these points: Clonal expansion of both CD4+ and CD8+ blood T cells was observed from baseline to week 6 at doses 0.1 to 3.0 mg/kg. Low levels of normalized T-cell clonal expansion were also seen in some patients who did not respond. Antigen specificity was not determined for the clonally expanded peripheral T cells. Partial responders in the 0.1-3.0 mg/kg groups had among the lowest normalized peripheral clonal expansion, especially among CD8+ T cells. After ivuxolimab, more expanded clones were found on average in CD8+ T cells than in CD4+ T cells.

Sequencing was performed on CD4+ or CD8+ T cells sorted from blood, taken in a trial of the OX40 agonist ivuxolimab. The chain uses TRBV10-1 and TRBJ1-5; a tentative D call is TRBD1 (6 bases match). This sequence originates from an adult with an advanced solid tumor such as melanoma, head and neck, liver or kidney cancer. The CDR3 has the sequence CASSERGRYSNQPQHF. The DNA reads TGCGCCAGCAGTGAGCGGGGGCGGTATAGCAATCAGCCCCAGCATTTT.